The 11 T cell receptor beta chains below come from one sample, sequenced in a study of blood T cell repertoires in COVID-19. Measured with immunoSEQ multiplex PCR; TCRdb has only the in-frame clones, and not every one. Here the sample spans 85,000 to 120,000 clones, roughly 87% being singletons. Sequencing was done on a sample of peripheral blood. These receptors were collected from a woman aged 50 to 60 with COVID-19, enrolled during active disease.

The chain joins TRBV11-2 to TRBJ2-7; 9 bases fit TRBD1. The CDR3 is 12 residues long. J lost 10 bases, V lost 6 bases, and 7 bases had no gene match. Germline V lookup: CDR1 SGHAT, CDR2 FQNNGV. The CDR3 reads CASSPTGGVQYF. For the CDR3, the DNA is TGTGCCAGCAGTCCAACAGGGGGCGTCCAGTACTTC.

For this clone: The junction departs from germline at one end; a sequencing error may be responsible. V and J are TRBV7-2 and TRBJ2-1, with TRBD2 matching over 10 bases. The CDR3 contains 14 residues. The V gene's germline CDR1 is SGHTA and CDR2 FQGNSA. CDR3 region: CASSLAGAYNEQFF. The CDR3 nucleotides read TGTGCCAGCAGCCTAGCGGGAGCCTACAATGAGCAGTTCTTC.

This chain connects TRBV7-9 to TRBJ1-3; D call uncertain. There are 12 residues in the CDR3. The germline gives CDR1 SEHNR, CDR2 FQNEAQ (reference sequence). The V and J ends lost 8 bases and 1 base respectively, with 6 bases between them. In nucleotides, the CDR3 is TGTGCCAGCGAGGGATCTGGAAACACCATATATTTT. Translating it yields CASEGSGNTIYF.

The rearrangement uses TRBV21-1 and TRBJ2-3; the table gives TRBD1 as D, unverified against the DNA. TRBV21-1 is labeled a pseudogene. The CDR3 is 17 residues long. This chain's CDR3 is CASSKAAGTGWGGTQYF. The CDR3 nucleotides are TGTGCCAGCAGCAAAGCCGCCGGGACAGGATGGGGAGGTACGCAGTATTTT.

The chain couples TRBV10-3 to TRBJ2-5; tentatively, D is TRBD1 (6 bases). The germline V gene has CDR1 ENHRY and CDR2 SYGVKD. CDR3 length equals 13 residues. Deletions cut 10 bases from V and 2 bases from J, with 14 bases between. The CDR3 sequence is CATHRDPQETQYF. CDR3 DNA sequence: TGTGCCACCCACAGGGATCCACAAGAGACCCAGTACTTC.

The rearrangement uses TRBV3-1 (or the pseudogene TRBV3-2) and TRBJ2-2; D gene unclear. V was pared by 3 bases and J by 7 bases, with 15 bases between. Germline assignment: CDR1 LGHDT and CDR2 YNNKEL (reference sequence). The length of the CDR3 is 15 residues. The CDR3 DNA reads as TGTGCCAGCAGCCACCCCCTAGTTCCGGACGGGGAGCTGTTTTTT. This gives the protein CASSHPLVPDGELFF.

The chain recombines TRBV2 with TRBJ1-1; D call uncertain. Trimming took off 2 bases at V and 0 bases at J, with 4 bases between the two ends. The CDR3 has 13 residues. Germline CDR1 is SNHLY and CDR2 is FYNNEI. The DNA of the CDR3 is TGTGCCAGCAGTGAACATCTGAACACTGAAGCTTTCTTT. Protein product: CASSEHLNTEAFF.

Regarding this clone: The junction and the germline gene differ at one end; a read error may be behind it. The chain recombines TRBV2 with TRBJ1-6, with a weak D call TRBD1 (5 bases). This CDR3 contains 12 residues. Germline V gene sequence: CDR1 SNHLY, CDR2 FYNNEI. Written as DNA, the CDR3 is TGTGCCAGCAGTGAAGGCAGGGCCCTTGTACGCTTT. Translating gives CASSEGRALVRF.

V gene TRBV19 combines with J gene TRBJ1-1; no definite D call. Germline V lookup: CDR1 LNHDA, CDR2 SQIVND (reference sequence). The CDR3 covers 15 residues. Trimming left V 3 bases short and J 0 bases short, with 11 bases between. The CDR3 DNA reads as TGTGCCAGTAGTATGGAGCCGGGTATGAACACTGAAGCTTTCTTT. It encodes CASSMEPGMNTEAFF. Complete variable domain (other parts from reference TRBV19 and TRBJ1-1): DGGITQSPKYLFRKEGQNVTLSCEQNLNHDAMYWYRQDPGQGLRLIYYSQIVNDFQKGDIAEGYSVSREKKESFPLTVTSAQKNPTAFYLCASSMEPGMNTEAFFGQGTRLTVV.

The chain couples TRBV28 to TRBJ1-2; no clear D. The length of the CDR3 is 10 residues. Trimming took 8 bases from V and 6 from J, leaving 7 bases between them. In germline, CDR1 is MDHEN, CDR2 SYDVKM. The CDR3 protein is CASGRDGYTF. CDR3 sequence (DNA): TGTGCCAGCGGGCGGGATGGCTACACCTTC.

The chain combines TRBV7-2 with TRBJ2-4; 8 bases map to TRBD2. Per the germline V gene, CDR1 is SGHTA and CDR2 is FQGNSA. The trim removed 5 bases at V and 9 bases at J, leaving 6 bases unmatched. The CDR3 spans 13 residues. CDR3 DNA sequence: TGTGCCAGCAGCACCGGACTAGCCGGCATTCAGTACTTC. Its translation is CASSTGLAGIQYF.